The 15 T cell receptor beta chains in this list originate from one sample, sequenced in a study of persistence of HIV-infected CD4 T cells. No antigens are known for them. Sequencing used immunoSEQ version 4 in survey mode. Clones were read by immunoSEQ multiplex PCR, and TCRdb kept only the in-frame ones, dropping some. The data hold 30,000 to 45,000 clones, with roughly 87% observed a single time. Anti-CD3/anti-CD28 beads served as a nonspecific positive control stimulus. CD4+ T cells upregulating both CD40 ligand and CD69 were sorted as responding cells. This material consisted of CD4+ T cells sorted from PBMCs after approximately 19-hour stimulation, taken from a patient who received antiretroviral therapy. Source of these receptors: an adult man with HIV who was CMV-seropositive.

The chain employs TRBV19 and TRBJ1-1; a weak D match, TRBD1 (6 bases). CDR1 is LNHDA and CDR2 is SQIVND in the germline V gene (reference sequence). V lost 7 bases to trimming and J lost 7 bases, with 28 bases between them. The length of the CDR3 is 17 residues. CDR3 amino acids: CASIPQGFFGGPLEAFF. As DNA, the CDR3 is TGTGCCAGTATCCCTCAGGGCTTTTTCGGGGGGCCTCTTGAAGCTTTCTTT.

This chain connects TRBV19 to TRBJ2-6; D gene uncertain. The CDR3 is made up of 17 amino acids. Trimming left V 3 bases short and J 0 bases short, with 12 bases between. In germline, CDR1 is LNHDA, CDR2 SQIVND (reference sequence). In nucleotides, the CDR3 is TGTGCCAGTAGTATGTCCGGATGGGGCTCTGGGGCCAACGTCCTGACTTTC. This codes for CASSMSGWGSGANVLTF.

The chain recombines TRBV29-1 with TRBJ1-2; no reliable D call. The CDR3 has 12 residues. From germline, CDR1 is SQVTM and CDR2 ANQGSEA. The ends were cut back, 0 bases at V and 7 bases at J, with 9 bases in the middle. For the CDR3, the DNA is TGCAGCGTTGAAGAAAGAGTCTTTGGCTACACCTTC. Residues: CSVEERVFGYTF.

This chain joins TRBV5-3 and TRBJ2-2; TRBD2 matches at 13 bases. TRBV5-3 is filed as an ORF, its function uncertain. This CDR3 comprises 17 residues. The trim removed 3 bases at V and 0 bases at J, leaving 2 bases unmatched. CDR3 region: CARSSGLAGPNTGELFF. The CDR3 coding sequence is TGTGCCAGAAGCTCGGGACTAGCGGGGCCGAACACCGGGGAGCTGTTTTTT.

The chain uses TRBV7-6 and TRBJ1-1; possibly TRBD1 for D (6 bases). Looked up from germline, CDR1 is SGHVS and CDR2 is FNYEAQ. CDR3 length: 15 residues. Trimming stripped 4 bases from V and 0 bases from J, with 12 bases between. The CDR3 spells CASSSRQAMNTEAFF. Here the CDR3 DNA reads TGTGCCAGCAGCTCCCGACAGGCTATGAACACTGAAGCTTTCTTT.

The rearrangement uses TRBV30 and TRBJ1-1; D uncertain. Trimming shortened V by 2 bases and J by 1 base, and 5 bases separated the two germline ends. Germline CDR1 and CDR2: GTSNPN and SVGIG (reference sequence). This CDR3 region has 12 residues. The CDR3 spells CAWSWRNTEAFF. The CDR3 coding sequence is TGTGCCTGGAGTTGGCGGAACACTGAAGCTTTCTTT. Drawing the rest from reference TRBV30 and TRBJ1-1, the complete variable domain is SQTIHQWPATLVQPVGSPLSLECTVEGTSNPNLYWYRQAAGRGLQLLFYSVGIGQISSEVPQNLSASRPQDRQFILSSKKLLLSDSGFYLCAWSWRNTEAFFGQGTRLTVV.

The chain recombines TRBV16 with TRBJ1-2, with D maybe TRBD1 (6 bases). This CDR3 contains 14 residues. V was cut by 4 bases and J by 8 bases, with 17 bases left in between. CDR1 KGHSY and CDR2 FQNENV come from the germline V gene. Here the CDR3 DNA reads TGTGCCAGCAGCCGCATCAGGGGATTTGAAGGCTACACCTTC. It yields the protein CASSRIRGFEGYTF. Based on the CDR3 plus reference TRBV16 and TRBJ1-2, the full variable domain is GEEVAQTPKHLVRGEGQKAKLYCAPIKGHSYVFWYQQVLKNEFKFLISFQNENVFDETGMPKERFSAKCLPNSPCSLEIQATKLEDSAVYFCASSRIRGFEGYTFGSGTRLTVV.

The chain is built from TRBV27 and TRBJ1-4; 8 bases align to TRBD1. V was pared by 3 bases and J by 0 bases, with 9 bases of the junction left unmatched. Germline V lookup: CDR1 MNHEY, CDR2 SMNVEV (reference sequence). There are 18 residues in the CDR3. As DNA, the CDR3 is TGTGCCAGCAGTTTCTCCTTGGGACAGGCGGCAACTAATGAAAAACTGTTTTTT. Translated, it gives CASSFSLGQAATNEKLFF.

The chain couples TRBV10-3 to TRBJ1-1; no clear D gene. The germline gives CDR1 ENHRY, CDR2 SYGVKD. V lost 2 bases, J lost 1 base, and 8 bases lay in between. The CDR3 covers 14 residues. CDR3 DNA sequence: TGTGCCATCAGTGAGAGGACGGCGAACACTGAAGCTTTCTTT. Protein product: CAISERTANTEAFF.

The chain uses TRBV19 and TRBJ2-2; D perhaps matches TRBD1 (6 bases). The germline V gene encodes CDR1 LNHDA and CDR2 SQIVND (reference sequence). This CDR3 is 15 amino acids long. Trimming stripped 8 bases from V and 2 bases from J, with 15 bases between. The chain's CDR3 is CASGKGQQNTGELFF. As DNA, the CDR3 is TGTGCCAGTGGGAAAGGACAGCAAAACACCGGGGAGCTGTTTTTT.

This chain connects TRBV19 to TRBJ2-7; the D gene is possibly TRBD2 (5 bases). CDR3 length equals 15 residues. Looked up from germline, CDR1 is LNHDA and CDR2 is SQIVND (reference sequence). Trimming removed 5 bases at V and 3 bases at J, with 17 bases between. The DNA for the CDR3 is TGTGCCAGTAGTTTCTCCACTAGTTATCTCTACGAGCAGTACTTC. This gives the protein CASSFSTSYLYEQYF.

The DNA for the CDR3 is TGCGCCAGCAGCGGGACTAGCAATTACAATGAGCAGTTCTTC. Translating it yields CASSGTSNYNEQFF. The chain uses TRBV5-1 and TRBJ2-1; 9 nucleotides line up with TRBD2. This CDR3 has 14 amino acids. CDR1 is SGHRS and CDR2 is YFSETQ in the germline V gene. V lost 4 bases to trimming and J lost 4 bases; unmatched junction nucleotides: 3.

This chain uses TRBV13 with TRBJ2-7; 9 positions match TRBD1. The CDR3 consists of 15 residues. The V and J ends lost 7 bases and 1 base, in that order; junction bases with no gene match: 8. Germline-derived CDR1 and CDR2 are PRHDT and FYEKMQ (reference sequence). The CDR3 bases are TGTGCCAGCATCAAAACAGGGGGCGAATCCTACGAGCAGTACTTC. Its protein is CASIKTGGESYEQYF.

The chain employs TRBV30 and TRBJ2-1; possibly TRBD2 for D (6 bases). The CDR3 is 15 residues long. Germline V CDR1 and CDR2: GTSNPN, SVGIG (reference sequence). V was clipped by 0 bases and J by 8 bases, with 17 bases between them. In DNA, the CDR3 is TGTGCCTGGAGTGTTAGAGGCGGGATACCGCATGAGCAGTTCTTC. Translated, it gives CAWSVRGGIPHEQFF.

The chain couples TRBV27 to TRBJ1-1; D is unclear. Trimming removed 6 bases at V and 0 bases at J, with 8 bases between. The V gene's germline CDR1 is MNHEY and CDR2 SMNVEV (reference sequence). The CDR3 runs 13 residues. CDR3 sequence reads: CASRPGVNTEAFF. Here the CDR3 DNA reads TGTGCCAGCAGGCCTGGGGTGAACACTGAAGCTTTCTTT.